Listed below are T cell receptor beta chains from one sample, sequenced in a study of T cell responses to AZD1222 COVID-19 vaccine. Generated by immunoSEQ multiplex PCR, the TCRdb table keeps only in-frame clones and is missing some. The sample records approximately 140,000 clones, approximately 90% being singletons. The input for sequencing was peripheral blood, taken 28 days after the second AZD1222 dose. The receptors shown here come from an adult who received the AZD1222 COVID-19 vaccine. Each CDR3 is given with its conserved first and last residue. D genes are given only for firm matches. Not all rows give a size; the values are once, few, many and, for expanded clones, a class.

clone size: .; J gene: TRBJ2-7; V gene: TRBV6-2/TRBV6-3; D gene: .; CDR3 DNA: TGTGCCAGCAGTTTTAACTACGAGCAGTACTTC; CDR3 protein: CASSFNYEQYF
clone size: .; J gene: TRBJ2-1; V gene: TRBV12-1; D gene: .; CDR3 DNA: TGTGCCAGCAGCTTTAAGGACAGGGCATACAATGAGCAGTTCTTC; CDR3 protein: CASSFKDRAYNEQFF
clone size: .; J gene: TRBJ2-1; V gene: TRBV24-1; D gene: TRBD1; CDR3 DNA: TGTGCCACCAGTGATGACAGGGCCGAGACCTACAATGAGCAGTTCTTC; CDR3 protein: CATSDDRAETYNEQFF
clone size: .; J gene: TRBJ2-7; V gene: TRBV7-2; D gene: .; CDR3 DNA: TGTGCCAGCAGCCCTTCCTACGAGCAGTACTTC; CDR3 protein: CASSPSYEQYF
clone size: .; J gene: TRBJ2-5; V gene: TRBV14; D gene: .; CDR3 DNA: TGTGCCAGCAGCCAAGATCGGGCCTCCCAAGAGACCCAGTACTTC; CDR3 protein: CASSQDRASQETQYF
clone size: .; J gene: TRBJ1-1; V gene: TRBV29-1; D gene: .; CDR3 DNA: TGCAGCGTTGATGAGACAGGTATGAACACTGAAGCTTTCTTT; CDR3 protein: CSVDETGMNTEAFF
clone size: .; J gene: TRBJ2-7; V gene: TRBV19; D gene: TRBD1; CDR3 DNA: TGTGCCACCACCGGGACAGGGCGCTACGAGCAGTACTTC; CDR3 protein: CATTGTGRYEQYF
clone size: .; J gene: TRBJ2-3; V gene: TRBV11-3; D gene: .; CDR3 DNA: TGTGCCAGCAGCCCCTTCGGCCCCAACAGGCCCACAGATACGCAGTATTTT; CDR3 protein: CASSPFGPNRPTDTQYF
clone size: once; J gene: TRBJ1-6; V gene: TRBV27; D gene: .; CDR3 DNA: TGTGCCAGCAGTCTTGGACAGCAAAATTCACCCCTCCACTTT; CDR3 protein: CASSLGQQNSPLHF
clone size: .; J gene: TRBJ1-4; V gene: TRBV3-1/TRBV3-2; D gene: .; CDR3 DNA: TGTGCCAGCAGCCAAGATTTTAGTGGGGTTAGTGAAAAACTGTTTTTT; CDR3 protein: CASSQDFSGVSEKLFF
clone size: .; J gene: TRBJ1-5; V gene: TRBV30; D gene: .; CDR3 DNA: TGTGCCTGGAGCCAGACAGGACGCAATCAGCCCCAGCATTTT; CDR3 protein: CAWSQTGRNQPQHF
clone size: .; J gene: TRBJ2-3; V gene: TRBV3-1/TRBV3-2; D gene: TRBD2; CDR3 DNA: TGTGCCAGCAGCCCTCTAGCGCGGGGGGGCACAGATACGCAGTATTTT; CDR3 protein: CASSPLARGGTDTQYF
clone size: once; J gene: TRBJ2-7; V gene: TRBV19; D gene: .; CDR3 DNA: TGTGCCAGTAGACTACGGGGGTTATCCGAGCAGTACTTC; CDR3 protein: CASRLRGLSEQYF
clone size: .; J gene: TRBJ1-1; V gene: TRBV9; D gene: .; CDR3 DNA: TGTGCCAGCAGCGTAGGAGGGGGTACGCGAGCTTTCTTT; CDR3 protein: CASSVGGGTRAFF
clone size: .; J gene: TRBJ1-1; V gene: TRBV12-5; D gene: .; CDR3 DNA: TGTGCTAGTGGTTTGGTGAGGCGGGGATGGGATGAAGCTTTCTTT; CDR3 protein: CASGLVRRGWDEAFF
clone size: .; J gene: TRBJ2-1; V gene: TRBV7-8; D gene: .; CDR3 DNA: TGTGCCAGCAGCCGGTCAAGCTCCTACAATGAGCAGTTCTTC; CDR3 protein: CASSRSSSYNEQFF
clone size: .; J gene: TRBJ2-6; V gene: TRBV19; D gene: TRBD1; CDR3 DNA: TGTGCCAGTAGTATAGACCTCGCAGGACAGGGGGTCTCTGGGGCCAACGTCCTGACTTTC; CDR3 protein: CASSIDLAGQGVSGANVLTF
clone size: .; J gene: TRBJ1-2; V gene: TRBV4-2; D gene: TRBD1; CDR3 DNA: TGTGCCAGCAGCCGGACAGGGGGGGTTGGCTACACCTTC; CDR3 protein: CASSRTGGVGYTF
clone size: .; J gene: TRBJ1-1; V gene: TRBV29-1; D gene: .; CDR3 DNA: TGCAGCGTTTCCCCGAGGCTCGGGAACACTGAAGCTTTCTTT; CDR3 protein: CSVSPRLGNTEAFF
clone size: .; J gene: TRBJ2-7; V gene: TRBV3-1/TRBV3-2; D gene: TRBD2; CDR3 DNA: TGTGCCAGCAGCCAGGTTCTAGCGGGGACCAACGAGCAGTACTTC; CDR3 protein: CASSQVLAGTNEQYF
clone size: .; J gene: TRBJ1-1; V gene: TRBV7-9; D gene: .; CDR3 DNA: TGTGCCAGCAGCCCTTCATACCGCGAGGGCCCGAACACTGAAGCTTTCTTT; CDR3 protein: CASSPSYREGPNTEAFF
clone size: .; J gene: TRBJ2-1; V gene: TRBV29-1; D gene: .; CDR3 DNA: TGCAGCGCGGGAGATTGGTTTGCCAACGATGAGCAGTTCTTC; CDR3 protein: CSAGDWFANDEQFF
clone size: .; J gene: TRBJ2-7; V gene: TRBV7-9; D gene: .; CDR3 DNA: TGTGCCAGCAGCTTACTACAGGGTTTAGACGAGCAGTACTTC; CDR3 protein: CASSLLQGLDEQYF
clone size: .; J gene: TRBJ1-6; V gene: TRBV5-4; D gene: .; CDR3 DNA: TGTGCCAGCAGCTTTGGAGGGGGAAATAATTCACCCCTCCACTTT; CDR3 protein: CASSFGGGNNSPLHF
clone size: .; J gene: TRBJ1-2; V gene: TRBV2; D gene: .; CDR3 DNA: TGTGCCAGCAGTGTAGGTACCGGCAGGGGAGCGTATGGCTACACCTTC; CDR3 protein: CASSVGTGRGAYGYTF
clone size: .; J gene: TRBJ2-1; V gene: TRBV15; D gene: .; CDR3 DNA: TGTGCCACCAGCAGAGTAGCGGACGCCTACAATGAGCAGTTCTTC; CDR3 protein: CATSRVADAYNEQFF
clone size: .; J gene: TRBJ1-1; V gene: TRBV27; D gene: .; CDR3 DNA: TGTGCCAGCAGTTCTCAGGGGTCTCTCAGCACTGAAGCTTTCTTT; CDR3 protein: CASSSQGSLSTEAFF
clone size: .; J gene: TRBJ1-6; V gene: TRBV5-6; D gene: TRBD1; CDR3 DNA: TGTGCCAGCAGCCAGGGGGGTAATTCACCCCTCCACTTT; CDR3 protein: CASSQGGNSPLHF
clone size: .; J gene: TRBJ2-7; V gene: TRBV10-3; D gene: .; CDR3 DNA: TGTGCCATCCGGGGCCTGCGGTACTTC; CDR3 protein: CAIRGLRYF
clone size: .; J gene: TRBJ1-1; V gene: TRBV3-1/TRBV3-2; D gene: .; CDR3 DNA: TGTGCCAGCAGCCACCGGGGGCGCACTGAAGCTTTCTTT; CDR3 protein: CASSHRGRTEAFF
clone size: .; J gene: TRBJ1-2; V gene: TRBV6-5; D gene: .; CDR3 DNA: TGTGCCAGCAGACGGACGTATGGCTACACCTTC; CDR3 protein: CASRRTYGYTF
clone size: .; J gene: TRBJ2-7; V gene: TRBV19; D gene: TRBD2; CDR3 DNA: TGTGCCAGTAGTAGCCTAGCGGGAGACGGATACGAGCAGTACTTC; CDR3 protein: CASSSLAGDGYEQYF
clone size: .; J gene: TRBJ2-7; V gene: TRBV13; D gene: .; CDR3 DNA: TGTGCCAGCAGCTCCCGGACTCTTGAAAGCTCCTACGAGCAGTACTTC; CDR3 protein: CASSSRTLESSYEQYF
clone size: .; J gene: TRBJ1-1; V gene: TRBV9; D gene: TRBD1; CDR3 DNA: TGTGCCAGCAGCACCTGGACAGGGACTGAAGCTTTCTTT; CDR3 protein: CASSTWTGTEAFF
clone size: .; J gene: TRBJ1-5; V gene: TRBV24-1; D gene: TRBD1; CDR3 DNA: TGTGCCACCAGTGATGACGGGACAGTGGGACAGCCCCAGCATTTT; CDR3 protein: CATSDDGTVGQPQHF
clone size: .; J gene: TRBJ1-5; V gene: TRBV5-1; D gene: .; CDR3 DNA: TGCGCCAGCAGCTTGTCATCTGGTAGCAATCAGCCCCAGCATTTT; CDR3 protein: CASSLSSGSNQPQHF
clone size: .; J gene: TRBJ2-3; V gene: TRBV7-2; D gene: .; CDR3 DNA: TGTGCCAGCAGCTTAAATGGACCGAGCACAGATACGCAGTATTTT; CDR3 protein: CASSLNGPSTDTQYF
clone size: .; J gene: TRBJ2-2; V gene: TRBV7-3; D gene: TRBD2; CDR3 DNA: TGTGCCAGCAGCTTGAGGACTAGCGGGCCGACCGGGGAGCTGTTTTTT; CDR3 protein: CASSLRTSGPTGELFF
clone size: .; J gene: TRBJ2-7; V gene: TRBV5-1; D gene: TRBD2; CDR3 DNA: TGCGCCAGCAGACCACTAGCGCAAGGCTCCTACGAGCAGTACTTC; CDR3 protein: CASRPLAQGSYEQYF
clone size: .; J gene: TRBJ1-2; V gene: TRBV3-1/TRBV3-2; D gene: .; CDR3 DNA: TGTGCCAGCAGCCAGGCAGGGCAACTCTATGGCTACACCTTC; CDR3 protein: CASSQAGQLYGYTF
clone size: .; J gene: TRBJ2-1; V gene: TRBV6-4; D gene: .; CDR3 DNA: TGTGCCAGCAGTGACTCGAGAGACATCAATGAGCAGTTCTTC; CDR3 protein: CASSDSRDINEQFF
clone size: .; J gene: TRBJ2-7; V gene: TRBV2; D gene: .; CDR3 DNA: TGTGCCAGTTGGGATCAGAGTAACCCCTACGAGCAGTACTTC; CDR3 protein: CASWDQSNPYEQYF
clone size: .; J gene: TRBJ2-1; V gene: TRBV9; D gene: .; CDR3 DNA: TGTGCCAGCAGCGTAGGGGGGCACGGCTCCTACAATGAGCAGTTCTTC; CDR3 protein: CASSVGGHGSYNEQFF
clone size: .; J gene: TRBJ1-2; V gene: TRBV7-9; D gene: .; CDR3 DNA: TGTGCCAGCCTGCGGGGGGAAAAGCACTATGGCTACACCTTC; CDR3 protein: CASLRGEKHYGYTF
clone size: once; J gene: TRBJ2-7; V gene: TRBV29-1; D gene: .; CDR3 DNA: TGCAGCGTTGAGATACAGGACTACGAGCAGTACTTC; CDR3 protein: CSVEIQDYEQYF
clone size: .; J gene: TRBJ2-3; V gene: TRBV19; D gene: .; CDR3 DNA: TGTGCCAGTAGTATAGAGAGGGATGGCACAGATACGCAGTATTTT; CDR3 protein: CASSIERDGTDTQYF
clone size: .; J gene: TRBJ1-1; V gene: TRBV30; D gene: TRBD1; CDR3 DNA: TGTGCCTGGAGTGCCTACAGGGGGGTCGGCACTGAAGCTTTCTTT; CDR3 protein: CAWSAYRGVGTEAFF
clone size: few; J gene: TRBJ1-5; V gene: TRBV15; D gene: .; CDR3 DNA: TGTGCCACCAGCAGAGATCAAGGGAATAGCAATCAGCCCCAGCATTTT; CDR3 protein: CATSRDQGNSNQPQHF
clone size: .; J gene: TRBJ1-4; V gene: TRBV19; D gene: .; CDR3 DNA: TGTGCCAGTACCCTCGACAGAACCCTGTTAGCGCCTAATGAAAAACTGTTTTTT; CDR3 protein: CASTLDRTLLAPNEKLFF